The present entry profiles one TCR beta chain with its context. Its antigen is undetermined. Sequencing was performed with immunoSEQ multiplex PCR; in TCRdb, only in-frame clones are kept and a portion is missing. The profile shows approximately 16,000 clones, 75% to 90% of them singletons. V lost 2 bases and J 2 bases, leaving 9 bases between the germline ends. Germline V gives CDR1 SNHLY, CDR2 FYNNEI. CDR3 size: 14 residues. This record comes from a study of T cells in localized non-small cell lung cancer. Findings of the study overall: Adjacent lung exhibited a median of about 57 among the 100 most abundant tumor clones. Blood T cell density predicted longer survival; adjacent-lung clonality, shorter.

The specimen was peripheral blood, collected before any cancer treatment. The gene calls are TRBV2 and TRBJ2-5; D gene ambiguous. The source is a female donor over 55 with stage I squamous cell lung carcinoma. The CDR3 sequence: CASSELGLQETQYF. The CDR3 DNA reads TGTGCCAGCAGTGAATTGGGTCTTCAAGAGACCCAGTACTTC.